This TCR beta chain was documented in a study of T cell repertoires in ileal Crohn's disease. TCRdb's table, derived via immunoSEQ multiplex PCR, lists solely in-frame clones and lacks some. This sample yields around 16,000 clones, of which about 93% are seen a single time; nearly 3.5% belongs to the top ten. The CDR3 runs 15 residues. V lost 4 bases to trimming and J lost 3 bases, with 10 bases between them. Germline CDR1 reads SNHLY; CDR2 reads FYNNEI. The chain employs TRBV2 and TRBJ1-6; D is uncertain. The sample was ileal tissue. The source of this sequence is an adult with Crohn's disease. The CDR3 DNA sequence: TGTGCCAGCAGTGGAAGGGAGAACTATAATTCACCCCTCCACTTT. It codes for CASSGRENYNSPLHF. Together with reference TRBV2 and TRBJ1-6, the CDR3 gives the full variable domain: EPEVTQTPSHQVTQMGQEVILRCVPISNHLYFYWYRQILGQKVEFLVSFYNNEISEKSEIFDDQFSVERPDGSNFTLKIRSTKLEDSAMYFCASSGRENYNSPLHFGNGTRLTVT.